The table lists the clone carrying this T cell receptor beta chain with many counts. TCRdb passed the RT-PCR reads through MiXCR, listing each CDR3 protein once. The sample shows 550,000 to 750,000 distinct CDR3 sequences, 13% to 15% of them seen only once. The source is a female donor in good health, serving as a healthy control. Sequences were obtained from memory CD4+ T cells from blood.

In nucleotides, the CDR3 is TGTGCCAGCAGTTCCGACAGGGGAGGGATTCAGTACTTC. Its translation: CASSSDRGGIQYF. This chain links TRBV6-5 with TRBJ2-4, with D perhaps matching TRBD1 (8 bases). V dropped 4 bases and J dropped 10 bases, with 14 bases sitting between them. The CDR3 covers 13 residues. Looked up from germline, CDR1 is MNHEY and CDR2 is SVGAGI.